The entry below describes one T cell receptor beta chain. Its antigen target is currently unknown. No clone much larger than this one lies a single base away; base qualities are absent. The sample belongs to a study of T cell responses to AZD1222 COVID-19 vaccine (dated by TCRdb to the early 2020s). General notes on the study: TCR sequencing covered fewer than 250 trial participants: 207 given two doses of AZD1222 and approximately 26 given two doses of MenACWY control vaccine. Enrollment into the trials was organized by age into subgroups of 18-55, 56-69 and 70-plus years, and those subgroups contained approximately 150, 30 and 60 TCR-sequenced participants, respectively. Overall study outcomes, separate from this receptor: In the small 56-69-year group, the increase in depth fell short of significance, most likely because of low power. Most participants were white British and females outnumbered males, and the authors suggested that clonal diversity may have been underestimated. Because no day 14 peak-response samples were available, the repertoires could be characterized only after the peak T cell response. CD4 TCRs associated with the vaccine covered the entire spike protein, and the dominant responses were in regions 160-218 and 743-854. Nearly half of unique spike-specific TCRs reportedly recognized epitopes outside regions mutated in the B.1.351 and B.1.1.7 variants. After two AZD1222 doses, spike-specific TCR breadth and depth were significantly higher than at day 0 and than in MenACWY recipients. Conclusions about previously exposed vaccinees were limited because only a handful of AZD1222 recipients were SARS-CoV-2 seropositive at baseline.

The CDR3 regions of human TCRbeta chains were subjected to immunosequencing. On the authors' methods: Repertoire TCRs were matched against a reference library of SARS-CoV-2-specific TCRs generated with the MIRA antigen-specificity platform. Breadth was defined as the fraction of unique TCRs that were SARS-CoV-2-associated. Depth was defined as the fraction of total T cells that were SARS-CoV-2-associated. Each spike-specific TCR was assigned to its reactive spike region and to a CD4 or CD8 class using the MIRA data. Log10-transformed breadth and depth values were compared by one-way ANOVA with Sidak's multiple comparisons tests. In its TCRdb copy, this immuneACCESS table keeps in-frame sequences only and misses some clones. Where compared with another copy, unresolved V genes explain less than half of these, and the others have no known cause. V, J and clone size reflect that table, while D and trimming were determined from the DNA. Here the sample has 150,000 to 200,000 clones; 88% occur a single time. Under 14% of the sample belongs to the ten largest clones.

The time point tag for this specimen amounts to: about 28 days (+/-7) after the second vaccine dose. Because spike-specific TCR depth and breadth did not differ between the two schedules, AZD1222 recipients who got a second dose at roughly 4 weeks were pooled with those who got a second dose at roughly 12 weeks. Vaccinee samples were obtained from the UK trials COV001 and COV002, which included a single-blind randomized controlled phase 2/3 trial of AZD1222 (ChAdOx1 nCoV-19) in healthy adults. For TCRbeta chain sequencing, PBMC samples from trial participants were taken at day 0 and at day 28 after the second dose. The germline ends are 25 bases apart after V is trimmed by 8 bases and J by 6 bases. Per the germline V gene, MDHEN is the CDR1 and SYDVKM is the CDR2. From its cysteine to its phenylalanine, the CDR3 spans 16 amino acids. Kept here is only the CDR3 DNA, which spans 48 bases and is read in frame from base 1.

This specimen was peripheral blood, taken 28 days after the second AZD1222 dose. The rearranged segments are TRBV28 and TRBJ1-2; TRBD1 is perhaps the D gene, given 5 matching bases. This TCR derives from an adult who received the AZD1222 COVID-19 vaccine. The DNA sequence is as follows: TGTGCCAGCTGTCTCCCTGGGCTAATGCGGGGGGATGGCTACACCTTC. Its protein product is CASCLPGLMRGDGYTF.